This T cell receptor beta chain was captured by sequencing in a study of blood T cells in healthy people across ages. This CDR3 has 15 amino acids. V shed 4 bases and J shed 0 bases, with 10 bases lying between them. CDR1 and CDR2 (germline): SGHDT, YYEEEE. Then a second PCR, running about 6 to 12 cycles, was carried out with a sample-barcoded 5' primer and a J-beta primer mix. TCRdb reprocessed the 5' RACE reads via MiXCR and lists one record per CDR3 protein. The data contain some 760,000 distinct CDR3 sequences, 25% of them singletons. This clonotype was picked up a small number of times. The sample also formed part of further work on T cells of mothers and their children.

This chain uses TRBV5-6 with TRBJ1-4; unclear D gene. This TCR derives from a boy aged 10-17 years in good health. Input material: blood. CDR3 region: CASSLRRATNEKLFF. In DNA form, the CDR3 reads TGTGCCAGCAGCCTGCGGCGGGCAACTAATGAAAAACTGTTTTTT.